A selection of T cell receptor beta chains follows, all from one sample in a study of T cell responses to AZD1222 COVID-19 vaccine. Data came from immunoSEQ multiplex PCR; TCRdb stores just in-frame clones and leaves some out. Altogether about 140,000 clones are present, more than 75% being singletons, with the ten largest covering approximately 2.8%. Sequencing used peripheral blood, obtained 28 days after the second AZD1222 dose. The receptors shown here come from an adult who received the AZD1222 COVID-19 vaccine. Each CDR3 is given with its conserved first and last residue. Fields, in order: clone size, D gene, J gene, V gene, CDR3 DNA, CDR3 protein. A D gene is named only where the DNA matches it firmly. Clone size is stated in some rows and not others, as once, few, many or a class when expanded.

-	-	TRBJ1-3	TRBV7-2	TGTGCCAGCAGCCTAAACCAGGCCAGCTCTGGAAACACCATATATTTT	CASSLNQASSGNTIYF
-	TRBD1	TRBJ2-1	TRBV30	TGTGCCTGGCTAGACAGGGCCCACAATGAGCAGTTCTTC	CAWLDRAHNEQFF
-	-	TRBJ2-3	TRBV6-5	TGTGCCAGCACCAGGCCAGGGTTGGATACGCAGTATTTT	CASTRPGLDTQYF
-	-	TRBJ1-3	TRBV5-1	TGCGCCAGCAGGCCGGAGAGCTCTGGAAACACCATATATTTT	CASRPESSGNTIYF
-	TRBD2	TRBJ2-1	TRBV19	TGTGCCAGTAGTGGGGGACTAGCGGATTGGCGGCAGTTCTTC	CASSGGLADWRQFF
-	-	TRBJ2-7	TRBV30	TGTGCCTGGAGACATCGGGGGCTTAGAGTGAACGAGCAGTACTTC	CAWRHRGLRVNEQYF
-	TRBD1	TRBJ2-1	TRBV5-1	TGCGCCAGCAGCTTAGTTACCGGGACAGGGAGCAATGAGCAGTTCTTC	CASSLVTGTGSNEQFF
-	-	TRBJ2-3	TRBV4-1	TGCGCCAGCAGCCAAGGTGCCAGCACAGATACGCAGTATTTT	CASSQGASTDTQYF
-	-	TRBJ2-3	TRBV7-2	TGTGCCAGCAGTAAAGGGGTGACGGGGGTAGATACGCAGTATTTT	CASSKGVTGVDTQYF
once	-	TRBJ1-1	TRBV3-1/TRBV3-2	TGTGCCAGCAGCCAAGATCCGGGTGGAGGCCGGACTGAAGCTTTCTTT	CASSQDPGGGRTEAFF
once	TRBD2	TRBJ2-2	TRBV5-1	TGCGCCAGCAGCTCCCGAGCGGGAGGGAACACCGGGGAGCTGTTTTTT	CASSSRAGGNTGELFF
once	TRBD1	TRBJ1-2	TRBV7-2	TGTGCCAGCAGCACACCTGACAGGGGGGATGGCTACACCTTC	CASSTPDRGDGYTF
once	-	TRBJ1-2	TRBV13	TGTGCCAGCAGTGGAGGTTATGGCTACACCTTC	CASSGGYGYTF
-	-	TRBJ2-7	TRBV14	TGTGCCAGCAGCCAAGGGTGGGCCTACGAGCAGTACTTC	CASSQGWAYEQYF
-	-	TRBJ2-7	TRBV21-1	TGTGCCAGCAGCAAACCGCTAGCGGGAGCGTACGAGCAGTACTTC	CASSKPLAGAYEQYF
once	-	TRBJ1-1	TRBV28	TGTGCCAGCATGATGGAGACAGACATGAACACTGAAGCTTTCTTT	CASMMETDMNTEAFF
-	-	TRBJ1-1	TRBV20-1	TGCAGTGCAGTGGTGAACACTGAAGCTTTCTTT	CSAVVNTEAFF
once	-	TRBJ2-1	TRBV2	TGTGCCAGCGGCAGGCACAATGAGCAGTTCTTC	CASGRHNEQFF
-	-	TRBJ1-3	TRBV6-5	TGTGCCAGCAGCCGGGACCCCGTGGGAAACACCATATATTTT	CASSRDPVGNTIYF
-	TRBD1	TRBJ1-2	TRBV7-3	TGTGCCAGCAGCTTATCCGGCCAGGGGGGCGGCGGCTACACCTTC	CASSLSGQGGGGYTF
-	-	TRBJ2-3	TRBV27	TGTGCCAGCAGTTCCCTCGCAGATACGCAGTATTTT	CASSSLADTQYF
-	-	TRBJ2-7	TRBV27	TGTGCCAGCAGTTTGGGGAATTTTGGCTACGAGCAGTACTTC	CASSLGNFGYEQYF
many	-	TRBJ1-6	TRBV12-3/TRBV12-4	TGTGCCAGCAGTTTGTCCAGGAATTCACCCCTCCACTTT	CASSLSRNSPLHF
-	-	TRBJ2-2	TRBV9	TGTGCCAGCAGCGTTGGGGGAACCGGGGAGCTGTTTTTT	CASSVGGTGELFF
-	-	TRBJ1-5	TRBV7-9	TGTGCCAGCAGCCAAGGGAGGGATCAGCCCCAGCATTTT	CASSQGRDQPQHF
-	-	TRBJ2-5	TRBV15	TGTGCCACCAGCAGGCCGCTGAGTAGGGGGGCGGAGACCCAGTACTTC	CATSRPLSRGAETQYF
-	-	TRBJ1-5	TRBV5-6	TGTGCCAGCAGCTTGGGTGGGGGGCTCAATCAGCCCCAGCATTTT	CASSLGGGLNQPQHF
-	-	TRBJ2-1	TRBV9	TGTGCCAGCAGCGGACTAGCCTACAATGAGCAGTTCTTC	CASSGLAYNEQFF
-	TRBD1	TRBJ2-7	TRBV28	TGTGCCAGCAGGCCGACAGGGGGGTACAGCTACGAGCAGTACTTC	CASRPTGGYSYEQYF
-	-	TRBJ1-1	TRBV19	TGTGCCAGTAGTAGCAAAACAGGGTCTGTATCGGAAGCTTTCTTT	CASSSKTGSVSEAFF
-	-	TRBJ2-3	TRBV7-8	TGTGCCAGCAGCCGTTCCGGTATTTGGGCGACAGATACGCAGTATTTT	CASSRSGIWATDTQYF
-	-	TRBJ2-7	TRBV27	TGTGCCAGCACCCTCCAGAGGGGAGACGGAGAGTACTTC	CASTLQRGDGEYF
-	-	TRBJ1-3	TRBV12-3/TRBV12-4	TGTGCCAGCAGTTTTGGCCGAAACACCATATATTTT	CASSFGRNTIYF
-	TRBD1	TRBJ1-1	TRBV7-9	TGTGCCAGCAGCTTTCCCGGGACAGGGGGCACTGAAGCTTTCTTT	CASSFPGTGGTEAFF
-	-	TRBJ2-7	TRBV5-1	TGCGCCAGCAGCTTGGGAGCCTCCTACGAGCAGTACTTC	CASSLGASYEQYF
-	-	TRBJ2-3	TRBV4-1	TGCGCCAGCAGCCAGTTGGGGGCTACCACAGATACGCAGTATTTT	CASSQLGATTDTQYF
many	TRBD1	TRBJ2-7	TRBV7-2	TGTGCCAGCAGCTTAGGAGTGACAGGGGGCCAAAACGAGCAGTACTTC	CASSLGVTGGQNEQYF
-	-	TRBJ2-2	TRBV6-5	TGTGCCAGCAGTTACTCATCAGGGGTCGACGCCGGGGAGCTGTTTTTT	CASSYSSGVDAGELFF
-	-	TRBJ2-3	TRBV30	TGTGCCTGGAGTCGAAGCGGCCTAAGCACAGATACGCAGTATTTT	CAWSRSGLSTDTQYF
-	-	TRBJ2-7	TRBV7-2	TGTGCCAGCAGCCAACGACTAGGCCCTGCCTACGAGCAGTACTTC	CASSQRLGPAYEQYF
-	-	TRBJ2-1	TRBV10-1	TGCGCCAGAGCAATGGGGCGAGGCCGAGGGCTGTTCTTC	CARAMGRGRGLFF
-	TRBD2	TRBJ2-5	TRBV6-5	TGTGCCAGCAAACGGGGGGGCCGGGAGACCCAGTACTTC	CASKRGGRETQYF
-	TRBD2	TRBJ2-7	TRBV5-1	TGCGCCAGCAGCTACAACCCCCCTAGCGGGAGTCGCTACGAGCAGTACTTC	CASSYNPPSGSRYEQYF
-	-	TRBJ1-5	TRBV7-3	TGTGCCAGCAGCTTAGGGGTGGGTCAGCCCCAGCATTTT	CASSLGVGQPQHF
-	-	TRBJ1-5	TRBV10-3	TGTGCCATCAGTGAGTATACGTCGCAGGGAAGCAATCAGCCCCAGCATTTT	CAISEYTSQGSNQPQHF
-	-	TRBJ1-5	TRBV5-1	TGCGCCAGCAGCTTGCAGGGGTTGGGGGGTGGCCAGCCCCAGCATTTT	CASSLQGLGGGQPQHF
-	TRBD1	TRBJ1-2	TRBV27	TGTGCCAGCAGCCAACCGGGACAGGGAGTCTATGGCTACACCTTC	CASSQPGQGVYGYTF
-	TRBD2	TRBJ2-5	TRBV28	TGTGCCAGCACATCAGCGGGGGCCCCCCAAGAGACCCAGTACTTC	CASTSAGAPQETQYF
-	-	TRBJ2-3	TRBV24-1	TGTGCCACCAGTGAGTCACCAGATACGCAGTATTTT	CATSESPDTQYF
-	-	TRBJ2-1	TRBV10-3	TGTGCCATCAGTGAGTCGTTGGGGAATGAGCAGTTCTTC	CAISESLGNEQFF
-	-	TRBJ2-7	TRBV6-5	TGTGCCAGCAGTTGGCCAGGGACCTACGAGCAGTACTTC	CASSWPGTYEQYF
-	-	TRBJ1-5	TRBV19	TGTGCCAGTAGTATGGGACACCTGGAGAGAAATCAGCCCCAGCATTTT	CASSMGHLERNQPQHF
-	-	TRBJ1-3	TRBV15	TGTGCCACCAGCAGAGGTCGGCCACAATCCTCTGGAAACACCATATATTTT	CATSRGRPQSSGNTIYF
-	TRBD2	TRBJ2-3	TRBV24-1	TGTGCCACCAGTGACTCCGTAGCGGGGGAAAGCACAGATACGCAGTATTTT	CATSDSVAGESTDTQYF
-	-	TRBJ2-2	TRBV7-2	TGTGCTGTTCGGTCGGGGGCTTGGGGGGAGCTGTTTTTT	CAVRSGAWGELFF